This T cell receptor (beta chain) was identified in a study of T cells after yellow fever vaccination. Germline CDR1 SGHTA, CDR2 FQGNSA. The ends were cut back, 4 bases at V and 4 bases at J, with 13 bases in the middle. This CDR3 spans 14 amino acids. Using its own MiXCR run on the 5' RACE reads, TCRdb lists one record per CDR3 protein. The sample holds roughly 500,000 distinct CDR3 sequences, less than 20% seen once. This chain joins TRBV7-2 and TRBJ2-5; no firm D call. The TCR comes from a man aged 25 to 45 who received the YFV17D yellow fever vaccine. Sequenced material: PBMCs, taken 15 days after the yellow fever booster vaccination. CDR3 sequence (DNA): TGTGCCAGCAGCTCGTCGGGCAGGACAGAGACCCAGTACTTC. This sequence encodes CASSSSGRTETQYF.